These 22 T cell receptor beta chains were sequenced from one sample in a study of blood T cell repertoires in COVID-19. TCRdb's table, derived via immunoSEQ multiplex PCR, lists solely in-frame clones and lacks some. The repertoire includes about 180,000 clones, 85% to 90% of them detected once, and about 7% sits in the top ten. Specimen: peripheral blood. The receptors here all came from a man aged 50 to 60 with active or convalescent COVID-19.

In its sample, this clone was seen a few times. This chain joins TRBV30 and TRBJ2-2; perhaps TRBD2 as D (6 bases). The CDR3 contains 13 residues. Trimming pared 7 bases from V and 1 base from J, leaving 10 bases between. Per germline, CDR1 GTSNPN and CDR2 SVGIG (reference sequence). The CDR3 spells CAFGLQNTGELFF. DNA of the CDR3: TGTGCCTTCGGACTACAGAACACCGGGGAGCTGTTTTTT.

This clone was detected a few times. This sequence joins TRBV7-9 and TRBJ1-2; maybe TRBD1 (6 bases). From germline, CDR1 is SEHNR and CDR2 FQNEAQ (reference sequence). V gave up 7 bases and J gave up 5 bases, with 26 bases separating them. The CDR3 has 17 amino acids. In DNA, the CDR3 is TGTGCCAGCACCCCCGGACGGCTGGGACATTTAGTTTATGGCTACACCTTC. This gives the protein CASTPGRLGHLVYGYTF.

As concerns this clone: One junction end does not reproduce the germline sequence, and a read error may be involved. The rearrangement joins TRBV7-7 to TRBJ1-4; no definite D call. There are 16 residues in the CDR3. CDR1 and CDR2 (germline): SSHAT, FNYEAQ (reference sequence). CDR3 in amino acids: CASSFGSAGSNEKLFF. In nucleotides, the CDR3 is TGTGCTAGCAGCTTCGGCAGCGCGGGATCTAATGAAAAACTGTTTTTT.

In this sample, this clone turned up once. The chain uses TRBV18 and TRBJ1-4; D is perhaps TRBD1 (6 bases). Germline-derived CDR1 and CDR2 are KGHSH and LQKENI. Deletions cut 7 bases from V and 4 bases from J, with 13 bases between. The CDR3 is made up of 14 amino acids. CDR3: CASCCRDNNEKLFF. CDR3 bases: TGTGCCAGCTGCTGCCGGGACAATAATGAAAAACTGTTTTTT.

The chain couples TRBV5-5 to TRBJ2-7, with a possible D match to TRBD2 (5 bases). The CDR3 totals 14 residues. Germline CDR1 SGHKS, CDR2 YYEKEE (reference sequence). Trimming pared 4 bases from V and 2 bases from J, leaving 13 bases between. This CDR3 is CASSTTSGAYEQYF. The CDR3 coding sequence is TGTGCCAGCAGCACAACCTCCGGGGCCTACGAGCAGTACTTC.

This chain connects TRBV7-9 to TRBJ1-2; TRBD1 matches at 7 bases. Trimming took 1 base from V and 4 from J; bases not matched to a gene: 3. The germline CDR1 and CDR2 sequences are SEHNR and FQNEAQ (reference sequence). CDR3 size: 14 residues. CDR3 nucleotides: TGTGCCAGCAGCTTAGAGACAGGGCTCTATGGCTACACCTTC. Its translation is CASSLETGLYGYTF.

CDR3 in amino acids: CATKSGGLNTDTQYF. In DNA form, the CDR3 reads TGTGCCACCAAGTCGGGTGGGTTAAACACAGATACGCAGTATTTT. The chain is built from TRBV24-1 and TRBJ2-3; D gene unclear. V dropped 8 bases and J dropped 2 bases, with 16 bases sitting between them. Germline assignment: CDR1 KGHDR and CDR2 SFDVKD. The CDR3 contains 15 residues.

This clone was seen just once. V is TRBV24-1 and J is TRBJ2-1; TRBD1 might be the D (6 bases). Germline V gene sequence: CDR1 KGHDR, CDR2 SFDVKD. V lost 6 bases and J 7 bases, leaving 15 bases between the germline ends. The CDR3 has 14 residues. The CDR3 region is CATSLRTGWNEQFF. The DNA of the CDR3 is TGTGCCACCAGTTTGAGAACAGGGTGGAATGAGCAGTTCTTC.

V usage is TRBV21-1 and J usage is TRBJ2-7; the D call in the table, TRBD2, was not verified against the DNA. TRBV21-1 is deemed a pseudogene. The CDR3 has 14 amino acids. The CDR3 loop is CASTGTSGSHEQYF. The CDR3 bases are TGTGCCAGCACGGGGACTAGCGGGAGTCACGAGCAGTACTTC.

The CDR3 nucleotides read TGCAGCGTTGAATCGGGCAGGGGCCCTGAAGCTTTCTTT. This codes for CSVESGRGPEAFF. The chain carries TRBV29-1 and TRBJ1-1, with D maybe TRBD1 (6 bases). This CDR3 comprises 13 residues. Germline V gives CDR1 SQVTM, CDR2 ANQGSEA. V was pared by 2 bases and J by 6 bases, with 13 bases between. Full variable domain (outside the CDR3, taken from reference TRBV29-1 and TRBJ1-1): SAVISQKPSRDICQRGTSLTIQCQVDSQVTMMFWYRQQPGQSLTLIATANQGSEATYESGFVIDKFPISRPNLTFSTLTVSNMSPEDSSIYLCSVESGRGPEAFFGQGTRLTVV.

V is TRBV25-1 and J is TRBJ1-1; the D is unclear. Germline V lookup: CDR1 MGHDK, CDR2 SYGVNS. The CDR3 length is 13 residues. The germline V and J ends were trimmed by 7 bases and 4 bases, with 13 bases remaining between them. CDR3 bases: TGTGCCAGCACCATGGGCCCGATCACTGAAGCTTTCTTT. It translates to CASTMGPITEAFF.

This chain connects TRBV7-8 to TRBJ1-3; unclear D gene. This CDR3 has 16 amino acids. V dropped 5 bases and J dropped 3 bases, with 17 bases sitting between them. Germline loops: CDR1 SGHVS, CDR2 FQNEAQ. The CDR3 DNA is TGTGCCAGCAGCCGTAAAAGAGGGCGAGTTGGAAACACCATATATTTT. Its protein product is CASSRKRGRVGNTIYF. The whole variable domain, filled in from reference TRBV7-8 and TRBJ1-3, reads GAGVSQSPRYKVAKRGQDVALRCDPISGHVSLFWYQQALGQGPEFLTYFQNEAQLDKSGLPSDRFFAERPEGSVSTLKIQRTQQEDSAVYLCASSRKRGRVGNTIYFGEGSWLTVV.

J is TRBJ1-1 and V is TRBV5-1; a possible D gene is TRBD1 (6 bases). Trimming stripped 4 bases from V and 1 base from J, with 8 bases between. This CDR3 has 13 residues. CDR1 SGHRS and CDR2 YFSETQ come from the germline V gene. The CDR3 bases are TGCGCCAGCAGCCGGACAGAGAACACTGAAGCTTTCTTT. It is translated as CASSRTENTEAFF.

This clone was observed a single time. The chain has TRBV14 and TRBJ1-1; the D gene is possibly TRBD1 (6 bases). Germline loops: CDR1 SGHDN, CDR2 FVKESK. V dropped 4 bases and J dropped 5 bases, with 20 bases sitting between them. The CDR3 loop spans 16 amino acids. The DNA for the CDR3 is TGTGCCAGCAGCCCCCGGTTGGGGGCCGTAATGACTGAAGCTTTCTTT. It encodes CASSPRLGAVMTEAFF.

The rearrangement links TRBV3-1 (or the pseudogene TRBV3-2) to TRBJ1-4, with 7 bases identical to TRBD1. Germline CDR1 and CDR2: LGHDT and YNNKEL (reference sequence). V shed 1 base, J shed 4 bases, and the junction held 9 bases outside the gene matches. The CDR3 consists of 17 residues. In DNA form, the CDR3 reads TGTGCCAGCAGCCAAGGACTATCCGGGACAGTTAATGAAAAACTGTTTTTT. The encoded protein is CASSQGLSGTVNEKLFF.

CDR3: CASSVAGGTEAFF. The CDR3, as DNA: TGTGCCAGCAGTGTTGCCGGGGGCACTGAAGCTTTCTTT. This rearrangement joins TRBV2 to TRBJ1-1, with D tentatively TRBD1 (5 bases). Germline CDR1 SNHLY, CDR2 FYNNEI. V lost 4 bases and J lost 4, with 10 bases in between. The CDR3 is made up of 13 amino acids.

In its sample, this clone was seen a few times. The rearrangement uses TRBV9 and TRBJ1-1; TRBD1 agrees at 8 bases. V was pared by 4 bases and J by 0 bases, with 2 bases of the junction left unmatched. Per germline, CDR1 SGDLS and CDR2 YYNGEE. The CDR3 totals 14 residues. The CDR3 sequence: CASSQTGVNTEAFF. CDR3 coding DNA: TGTGCCAGCAGCCAGACAGGGGTGAACACTGAAGCTTTCTTT.

V gene TRBV7-8 combines with J gene TRBJ1-2, with D perhaps TRBD1 (6 bases). Germline values: CDR1 SGHVS, CDR2 FQNEAQ. Trimming shortened V by 3 bases and J by 3 bases, and 11 bases separated the two germline ends. The CDR3 spans 14 residues. The CDR3 DNA is TGTGCCAGCAGCTTGCAGGGGCAGGACTATGGCTACACCTTC. This encodes CASSLQGQDYGYTF.

This clone was seen a handful of times. The chain has TRBV5-1 and TRBJ2-2, with 9 nucleotides matching TRBD2. The CDR3 is made up of 16 amino acids. Germline trimming cut 0 bases from V and 5 bases from J; bases unmatched to any gene: 5. CDR1 SGHRS and CDR2 YFSETQ come from the germline V gene. The CDR3: CASSLAASGNTGELFF. The CDR3 DNA reads as TGCGCCAGCAGCTTGGCGGCTAGCGGGAATACCGGGGAGCTGTTTTTT.

This chain uses TRBV9 with TRBJ2-7, with 7 bases matching TRBD1. Germline V gives CDR1 SGDLS, CDR2 YYNGEE. Losses at the gene ends were 4 bases for V and 5 bases for J; bases not matched to a gene: 9. The CDR3 runs to 14 residues. The CDR3 reads CASSITQGPDEQYF. The CDR3 DNA follows: TGTGCCAGCAGCATCACACAGGGGCCCGACGAGCAGTACTTC.

The V gene is TRBV3-1 (or the pseudogene TRBV3-2), the J gene TRBJ2-7, with D unresolved. Germline V gene data show CDR1 as LGHDT and CDR2 as YNNKEL (reference sequence). The CDR3 covers 12 residues. V lost 2 bases and J 3 bases, leaving 5 bases between the germline ends. The CDR3 reads CASSQSRYEQYF. Here the CDR3 DNA reads TGTGCCAGCAGCCAATCTCGCTACGAGCAGTACTTC.

The rearrangement joins TRBV27 to TRBJ2-3; 10 bases match TRBD2. Germline CDR1 MNHEY, CDR2 SMNVEV (reference sequence). The ends lost 5 bases at V and 0 bases at J; junction bases unmatched: 8. The CDR3 runs to 17 residues. CDR3 DNA sequence: TGTGCCAGCAGTCACGCTAGCGGGGGACCTAGCACAGATACGCAGTATTTT. Translation: CASSHASGGPSTDTQYF.